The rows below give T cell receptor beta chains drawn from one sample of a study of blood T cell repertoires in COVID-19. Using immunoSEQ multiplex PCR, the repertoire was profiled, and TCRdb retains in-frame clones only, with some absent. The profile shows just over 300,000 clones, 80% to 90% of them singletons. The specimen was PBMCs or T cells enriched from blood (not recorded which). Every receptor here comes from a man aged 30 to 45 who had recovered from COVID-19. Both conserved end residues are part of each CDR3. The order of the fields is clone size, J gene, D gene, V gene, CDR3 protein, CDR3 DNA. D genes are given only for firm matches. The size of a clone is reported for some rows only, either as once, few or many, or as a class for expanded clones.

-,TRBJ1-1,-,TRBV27,CASSWAGAAEAFF,TGTGCCAGCAGTTGGGCGGGGGCGGCTGAAGCTTTCTTT
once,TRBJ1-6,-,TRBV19,CASSREGFSPLHF,TGTGCCAGTAGTAGGGAGGGTTTCTCACCCCTCCACTTT
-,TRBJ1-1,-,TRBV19,CASSSSPGASAFF,TGTGCCAGTAGTAGCAGCCCAGGGGCGAGTGCTTTCTTT
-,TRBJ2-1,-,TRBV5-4,CASSKNRDELRFF,TGTGCCAGCAGCAAGAACAGGGACGAATTAAGGTTCTTC
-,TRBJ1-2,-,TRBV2,CASSGQFNYGYTF,TGTGCCAGCAGTGGACAGTTTAACTATGGCTACACCTTC
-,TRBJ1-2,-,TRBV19,CASSVVGEGGYTF,TGTGCCAGTAGTGTGGTCGGGGAGGGAGGCTACACCTTC
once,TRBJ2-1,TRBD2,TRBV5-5,CASSFVGVSGGTYNEQFF,TGTGCCAGCAGCTTTGTGGGGGTTAGCGGGGGAACCTACAATGAGCAGTTCTTC
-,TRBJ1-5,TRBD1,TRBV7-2,CASSSRTGQGQPQHF,TGTGCCAGCAGCTCACGGACAGGGCAGGGTCAGCCCCAGCATTTT
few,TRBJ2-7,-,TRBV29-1,CSVADRMSSYEQYF,TGCAGCGTTGCTGACAGGATGAGCTCCTACGAGCAGTACTTC
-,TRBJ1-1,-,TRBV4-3,CASSQVKAGEAFF,TGCGCCAGCAGCCAAGTTAAAGCAGGTGAAGCTTTCTTT
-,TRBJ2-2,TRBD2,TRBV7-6,CASRHLAGADTGELFF,TGTGCCAGCAGGCATCTAGCGGGGGCGGACACCGGGGAGCTGTTTTTT
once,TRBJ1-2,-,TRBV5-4,CASSLDFVNYGYTF,TGTGCCAGCAGCTTGGATTTCGTGAACTATGGCTACACCTTC
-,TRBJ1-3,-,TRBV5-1,CASSPGDGGNTIYF,TGCGCCAGCAGCCCGGGGGATGGCGGAAACACCATATATTTT
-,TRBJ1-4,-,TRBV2,CASSSGLGGNEKLFF,TGTGCCAGCAGTTCCGGGCTGGGGGGTAATGAAAAACTGTTTTTT
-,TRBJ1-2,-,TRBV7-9,CASSLTGSQDYGYTF,TGTGCCAGCAGCTTAACGGGGAGTCAGGACTATGGCTACACCTTC
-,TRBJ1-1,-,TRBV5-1,CASSRGGQPRMNTEAFF,TGCGCCAGCAGCAGAGGAGGACAGCCTCGGATGAACACTGAAGCTTTCTTT
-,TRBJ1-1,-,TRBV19,CASSMRRGDRPEAFF,TGTGCCAGTAGTATGCGGCGGGGGGACCGCCCTGAAGCTTTCTTT
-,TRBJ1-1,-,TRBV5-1,CASSLDPGLERAEAFF,TGCGCCAGCAGCTTAGACCCGGGACTTGAAAGGGCTGAAGCTTTCTTT
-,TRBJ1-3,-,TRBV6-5,CASSYSPAGDTIYF,TGTGCCAGCAGTTACTCCCCAGCGGGAGACACCATATATTTT
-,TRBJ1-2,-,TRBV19,CASSIVTGLDGYTF,TGTGCCAGTAGTATAGTTACAGGTTTAGATGGCTACACCTTC
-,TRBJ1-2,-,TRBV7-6,CASSLAGGEGVYGYTF,TGTGCCAGCAGCTTAGCGGGCGGCGAGGGTGTATATGGCTACACCTTC
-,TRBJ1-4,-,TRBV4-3,CASSQEIPGATNEKLFF,TGCGCCAGCAGCCAAGAAATACCGGGAGCAACTAATGAAAAACTGTTTTTT
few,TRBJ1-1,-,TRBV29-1,CSVVEITGTEAFF,TGCAGCGTTGTAGAAATCACCGGCACTGAAGCTTTCTTT
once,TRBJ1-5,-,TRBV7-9,CASSLGTYQPQHF,TGTGCCAGCAGCTTAGGGACTTATCAGCCCCAGCATTTT
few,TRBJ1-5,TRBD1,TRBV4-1,CASSQDPNQGDSQPQHF,TGCGCCAGCAGCCAAGATCCCAATCAGGGGGACTCCCAGCCCCAGCATTTT
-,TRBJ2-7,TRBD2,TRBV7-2,CASSLGRGAPYEQYF,TGTGCCAGCAGCTTAGGGCGGGGGGCCCCCTACGAGCAGTACTTC
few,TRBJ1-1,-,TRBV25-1,CASTGGGNTEAFF,TGTGCCAGCACCGGGGGTGGGAACACTGAAGCTTTCTTT
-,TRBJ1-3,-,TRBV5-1,CASSLESFGNTIYF,TGCGCCAGCAGCTTGGAAAGCTTCGGAAACACCATATATTTT
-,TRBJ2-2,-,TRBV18,CASSPPGNTGELFF,TGTGCCAGCTCACCACCCGGTAACACCGGGGAGCTGTTTTTT
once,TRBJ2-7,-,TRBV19,CASSIYFSETYEQYF,TGTGCCAGTAGTATTTATTTTTCTGAGACCTACGAGCAGTACTTC
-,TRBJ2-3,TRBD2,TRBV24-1,CATSDQKRGVDTQYF,TGTGCCACCAGTGACCAGAAGCGGGGGGTGGATACGCAGTATTTT
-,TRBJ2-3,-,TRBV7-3,CASSPGRTSTDTQYF,TGTGCCAGCAGCCCCGGCAGGACTAGCACAGATACGCAGTATTTT
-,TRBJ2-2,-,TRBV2,CASSPLASSTGELFF,TGTGCCAGCAGCCCTCTGGCTAGTTCCACCGGGGAGCTGTTTTTT
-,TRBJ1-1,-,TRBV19,CASTSQGWRSGTEAFF,TGTGCCAGTACCTCACAGGGTTGGCGAAGCGGCACTGAAGCTTTCTTT
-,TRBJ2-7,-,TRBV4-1,CASSQVYRGYEQYF,TGCGCCAGCAGCCAAGTTTATAGGGGTTACGAGCAGTACTTC
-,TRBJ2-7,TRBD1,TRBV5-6,CASSLGYRGSYEQYF,TGTGCCAGCAGCCTAGGATACAGGGGATCCTACGAGCAGTACTTC
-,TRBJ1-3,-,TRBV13,CASSFLQVSGNTIYF,TGTGCCAGCAGCTTCCTACAGGTATCTGGAAACACCATATATTTT